Below, 13 T cell receptor beta chains from the same sample are listed, as sequenced in a study of spatial heterogeneity in lung cancer. From the 5' RACE reads, TCRdb called clonotypes with MiXCR, one entry per CDR3 protein. The sample comprises tens of thousands of distinct CDR3 sequences, 10% to 15% of which are singletons, and about two fifths rests with the top ten. Time point here: sample taken at primary tumor resection. The sequencing here drew on PBMCs, taken at surgery. These receptors came from a male donor with early-stage non-small cell lung cancer.

This clonotype was observed a few times. The chain joins TRBV6-2 or TRBV6-3 to TRBJ2-1; 9 bases fit TRBD2. Trimming cost V 2 bases and J 6 bases; bases outside gene matches: 5. The CDR3 is made up of 15 amino acids. Germline assignment: CDR1 MNHEY and CDR2 SVGEGT. CDR3 sequence (DNA): TGTGCCAGCAGTTACACCCGCGGGGGGGCCAATGAGCAGTTCTTC. Translated, it gives CASSYTRGGANEQFF.

The chain links TRBV4-1 to TRBJ2-1; D is uncertain. CDR1 is MGHRA, CDR2 YSYEKL, per germline. The CDR3 runs 13 residues. Trimming removed 0 bases at V and 9 bases at J, with 9 bases between. CDR3 residues: CASSQDRRVEQFF. In DNA form, the CDR3 reads TGCGCCAGCAGCCAAGATCGGCGAGTTGAGCAGTTCTTC.

The rearrangement uses TRBV28 and TRBJ2-1; D uncertain. CDR3 length: 14 residues. CDR1 is MDHEN, CDR2 SYDVKM, per germline. The V and J ends lost 5 bases and 5 bases respectively, with 13 bases between them. The CDR3 region has the DNA TGTGCCAGCAGTAGCAGAGTTTCAAACAATGAGCAGTTCTTC. Translating it yields CASSSRVSNNEQFF.

The chain employs TRBV6-2 or TRBV6-3 and TRBJ1-1; 8 nucleotides agree with TRBD1. From germline, CDR1 is MNHEY and CDR2 SVGEGT. J was trimmed by 2 bases and V by 2 bases; bases with no gene match: 4. The CDR3 has 15 amino acids. Written as DNA, the CDR3 is TGTGCCAGCAGTTACGGGGGGACAGGTAACACTGAAGCTTTCTTT. Translation: CASSYGGTGNTEAFF.

This clonotype was recorded a few times. Here the CDR3 DNA reads TGCAGTGCTAGGCGGACTAGCCAGCGCACCGGGGAGCTGTTTTTT. Translated: CSARRTSQRTGELFF. The V gene is TRBV20-1, the J gene TRBJ2-2; 8 bases match TRBD2. The germline CDR1 and CDR2 sequences are DFQATT and SNEGSKA (reference sequence). Trimming cost V 3 bases and J 4 bases; bases outside gene matches: 7. CDR3 length: 15 amino acids.

This clonotype was detected many times. The gene calls are TRBV7-2 and TRBJ2-1; 10 nucleotides agree with TRBD2. J was trimmed by 2 bases and V by 3 bases; bases with no gene match: 7. Germline V gene data show CDR1 as SGHTA and CDR2 as FQGNSA. This CDR3 region has 17 residues. CDR3: CASSFQAGGPPYNEQFF. CDR3 sequence (DNA): TGTGCCAGCAGCTTTCAAGCGGGAGGGCCCCCCTACAATGAGCAGTTCTTC.

The V gene is TRBV12-3 or TRBV12-4, the J gene TRBJ1-3; TRBD1 might be the D (6 bases). The CDR3 consists of 16 residues. The V end lost 3 bases, the J end lost 3 bases, and 15 bases lay between the germline ends. This CDR3 is CASSFRGARSGNTIYF. The CDR3 DNA reads as TGTGCCAGCAGTTTTCGGGGGGCGAGGAGTGGAAACACCATATATTTT.

This clonotype was counted only a few times. The chain is built from TRBV14 and TRBJ1-1; D is undetermined. The CDR3 extends over 12 amino acids. The germline V gene encodes CDR1 SGHDN and CDR2 FVKESK. Trimming took 4 bases from V and 6 from J, leaving 9 bases between them. The CDR3 region has the DNA TGTGCCAGCAGCCGCCTTGGGGCTGAAGCTTTCTTT. It translates to CASSRLGAEAFF.

The chain uses TRBV29-1 and TRBJ1-1; D ambiguous. V lost 3 bases, J lost 4 bases, and 12 bases lay in between. Germline V CDR1 and CDR2: SQVTM, ANQGSEA. CDR3 length: 13 amino acids. The CDR3 loop is CSVDSPLGTEAFF. CDR3 coding DNA: TGCAGCGTTGATAGTCCGCTTGGCACTGAAGCTTTCTTT.

This clonotype was detected only a few times. The V gene is TRBV7-3, the J gene TRBJ2-3, with D perhaps TRBD1 or TRBD2 (5 bases each). CDR3 length equals 19 residues. CDR1 and CDR2 from the germline V gene are SGHTA and FQGTGA. V was clipped by 8 bases and J by 3 bases, with 30 bases between them. DNA of the CDR3: TGTGCCAGCTCCTTCTTCGGGATTGGTGGGACGGTCGGGACAGATACGCAGTATTTT. This encodes CASSFFGIGGTVGTDTQYF.

J is TRBJ2-1 and V is TRBV20-1; D is unresolved. The CDR3 has 14 residues. Between the trimmed V and J ends, which lost 3 bases and 4 bases, there was a span of 13 bases. CDR1 and CDR2 (germline): DFQATT, SNEGSKA (reference sequence). CDR3 loop: CSASPRPMYNEQFF. CDR3 nucleotides: TGCAGTGCTAGCCCCAGGCCCATGTACAATGAGCAGTTCTTC.

This clonotype was seen a few times. V is TRBV10-2 and J is TRBJ2-5, with 13 positions matching TRBD2. Germline V CDR1 and CDR2: WSHSY, SAAADI. This CDR3 has 15 amino acids. J lost 5 bases, V lost 6 bases, and 6 bases had no gene match. CDR3 in amino acids: CASRTGLAGSETQYF. DNA for the CDR3: TGCGCCAGCAGGACGGGACTAGCGGGATCGGAGACCCAGTACTTC.

The chain recombines TRBV12-3 or TRBV12-4 with TRBJ1-5; 7 bases are a match to TRBD1. The CDR3 covers 14 residues. Losses at the gene ends were 6 bases for V and 3 bases for J; bases not matched to a gene: 5. The CDR3 region has the DNA TGTGCCAGCAGATCCACAGGGGTCAATCAGCCCCAGCATTTT. Amino acid sequence: CASRSTGVNQPQHF.